The 23 T cell receptor beta chains reported below all come from one sample, sequenced in a study of blood T cell repertoires in COVID-19. Produced via immunoSEQ multiplex PCR; TCRdb's table is partial and in-frame only. The sample holds about 170,000 clones; 83% are singletons and the top ten take about 2.1%. The sample comprised peripheral blood. Receptors were obtained from an elderly woman with acute or convalescent COVID-19.

Many counts were recorded for this clone. J is TRBJ2-5 and V is TRBV7-6, with D possibly being TRBD1 (6 bases). The germline V gene encodes CDR1 SGHVS and CDR2 FNYEAQ. The CDR3 contains 16 residues. V lost 5 bases and J 4 bases, leaving 20 bases between the germline ends. The CDR3 bases are TGTGCCAGCAGCCCTCGGGCTCAGCGAGGGGGAGAGACCCAGTACTTC. Translation gives CASSPRAQRGGETQYF.

The chain employs TRBV4-1 and TRBJ2-5; TRBD1 is a possible D gene (6 bases). The V gene's germline CDR1 is MGHRA and CDR2 YSYEKL. V was pared by 0 bases and J by 6 bases, with 17 bases between. The CDR3 totals 16 residues. CDR3 residues: CASSQDVLQGSKTQYF. DNA for the CDR3: TGCGCCAGCAGCCAAGACGTACTTCAGGGGAGTAAGACCCAGTACTTC.

This chain connects TRBV11-2 to TRBJ1-6; 7 nucleotides align to TRBD1. The CDR3 runs 14 residues. Germline V gene data show CDR1 as SGHAT and CDR2 as FQNNGV. V lost 5 bases to trimming and J lost 7 bases; unmatched junction nucleotides: 5. The CDR3 is CASSPGTVNSPLHF. The DNA of the CDR3 is TGTGCCAGCAGCCCCGGGACAGTGAATTCACCCCTCCACTTT. Complete variable domain (other parts from reference TRBV11-2 and TRBJ1-6): EAGVAQSPRYKIIEKRQSVAFWCNPISGHATLYWYQQILGQGPKLLIQFQNNGVVDDSQLPKDRFSAERLKGVDSTLKIQPAKLEDSAVYLCASSPGTVNSPLHFGNGTRLTVT.

The chain couples TRBV12-3 or TRBV12-4 to TRBJ1-3, with D perhaps matching TRBD1 (5 bases). The CDR3 is 13 residues long. V lost 8 bases to trimming and J lost 1 base, with 9 bases between them. As DNA, the CDR3 is TGTGCCAGCTCCTACAGGTCTGGAAACACCATATATTTT. Translating gives CASSYRSGNTIYF.

This chain joins TRBV6-5 and TRBJ1-5; maybe TRBD1 (5 bases). V shed 8 bases and J shed 0 bases, with 14 bases lying between them. This CDR3 spans 15 amino acids. Per the germline V gene, CDR1 is MNHEY and CDR2 is SVGAGI. CDR3 in amino acids: CASVQGAGSNQPQHF. The CDR3, as DNA: TGTGCCAGCGTCCAGGGTGCCGGTAGCAATCAGCCCCAGCATTTT.

The rearrangement uses TRBV7-8 and TRBJ2-7; 7 positions match TRBD2. CDR1 is SGHVS and CDR2 is FQNEAQ in the germline V gene. This CDR3 contains 15 residues. After removal of 2 bases from V and 2 bases from J, the junction contained 6 bases not matched to a gene. CDR3 nucleotides: TGTGCCAGCAGCTTAATAGCTAGCGGTGCCTACGAGCAGTACTTC. Translation: CASSLIASGAYEQYF.

The chain carries TRBV9 and TRBJ1-1, with D possibly matching TRBD1 (6 bases). V was clipped by 4 bases and J by 5 bases, with 12 bases between them. The CDR3 length is 13 residues. Germline V gives CDR1 SGDLS, CDR2 YYNGEE. This chain's CDR3 is CASSPGGGTEAFF. The CDR3 coding sequence is TGTGCCAGCAGCCCGGGGGGCGGAACTGAAGCTTTCTTT.

The chain has TRBV12-3 or TRBV12-4 and TRBJ2-1; D is ambiguous. The V end was cut by 9 bases, the J end by 8 bases, with 11 bases between. CDR3 length: 11 amino acids. The CDR3 sequence: CASKVGDEQFF. CDR3 DNA: TGTGCCAGTAAAGTGGGCGATGAGCAGTTCTTC.

The chain carries TRBV9 and TRBJ2-1, with 10 bases matching TRBD2. V gave up 4 bases and J gave up 3 bases; unmatched junction bases: 4. CDR1 SGDLS and CDR2 YYNGEE come from the germline V gene. This CDR3 is 15 amino acids long. The CDR3 nucleotides read TGTGCCAGCAGCATTCTAGCGGGGGACTACAATGAGCAGTTCTTC. Its protein is CASSILAGDYNEQFF.

CDR3 DNA sequence: TGCAGCGTTTTGGGGGGGGACTCTGGAAACACCATATATTTT. As protein: CSVLGGDSGNTIYF. The chain has TRBV29-1 and TRBJ1-3; tentative D call: TRBD1 (5 bases). The ends were cut back, 5 bases at V and 0 bases at J, with 11 bases in the middle. There are 14 residues in the CDR3. The germline V gene has CDR1 SQVTM and CDR2 ANQGSEA.

The chain uses TRBV14 and TRBJ2-3, with 7 bases aligning to TRBD2. Germline loops: CDR1 SGHDN, CDR2 FVKESK. Unmatched junction bases numbered 3, after V lost 6 bases and J lost 0 bases. This CDR3 has 14 amino acids. CDR3 region: CASRASGSTDTQYF. The CDR3 bases are TGTGCCAGCAGGGCTAGCGGAAGCACAGATACGCAGTATTTT.

Note on this clone: Relative to the germline gene, one junction end is altered; a read error may explain this. The gene calls are TRBV6-5 and TRBJ2-1; possible D gene TRBD2, 5 bases. Looked up from germline, CDR1 is MNHEY and CDR2 is SVGAGI. CDR3 size: 12 residues. The CDR3 protein is CASSYNVGEKVF. In DNA form, the CDR3 reads TGTGCCAGCAGTTACAACGTTGGGGAGAAGGTCTTC.

This chain uses TRBV9 with TRBJ2-1; weak D call: TRBD2 (5 bases). This CDR3 is built from 15 residues. Germline CDR1 is SGDLS and CDR2 is YYNGEE. Trimming left V 2 bases short and J 4 bases short, with 13 bases between. The CDR3 nucleotides are TGTGCCAGCAGCGTCCGAGCGGTTATTTACAATGAGCAGTTCTTC. As protein: CASSVRAVIYNEQFF.

This sequence joins TRBV9 and TRBJ2-1; TRBD1 matches 7 bases. Trimming removed 0 bases from V and 4 bases from J; junction bases left unmatched: 4. Germline CDR1 reads SGDLS; CDR2 reads YYNGEE. The CDR3 spans 15 residues. CDR3 sequence reads: CASSVGQGLYNEQFF. The CDR3, as DNA: TGTGCCAGCAGCGTAGGACAGGGCTTATACAATGAGCAGTTCTTC.

The chain links TRBV6-2 or TRBV6-3 to TRBJ2-1; 11 bases fit TRBD2. CDR1 and CDR2 (germline): MNHEY, SVGEGT. V shed 6 bases and J 3 bases; nucleotides not matched to a gene: 4. CDR3 size: 15 residues. This chain's CDR3 is CASSRGTSGYNEQFF. DNA for the CDR3: TGTGCCAGCAGCCGAGGGACTAGCGGCTACAATGAGCAGTTCTTC.

The rearrangement uses TRBV7-3 and TRBJ2-3, with a tentative D call TRBD1 (5 bases). The length of the CDR3 is 13 residues. The germline V gene encodes CDR1 SGHTA and CDR2 FQGTGA. V dropped 2 bases and J dropped 4 bases, with 7 bases sitting between them. The CDR3 reads CASSLQGPDTQYF. CDR3 nucleotide sequence: TGTGCCAGCAGCTTACAGGGTCCAGATACGCAGTATTTT.

The chain recombines TRBV10-3 with TRBJ2-3; 8 bases fit TRBD1. The CDR3 is made up of 16 amino acids. V dropped 2 bases and J dropped 0; count of bases not matched to a gene: 4. Germline lookup yields CDR1 ENHRY and CDR2 SYGVKD. The CDR3, as DNA: TGTGCCATCAGTGAGCAGGACAGGGCAAGCACAGATACGCAGTATTTT. This sequence encodes CAISEQDRASTDTQYF.

This sequence joins TRBV9 and TRBJ2-5; unclear D gene. The CDR3 is made up of 13 amino acids. Trimming took off 4 bases at V and 3 bases at J, with 10 bases between the two ends. Germline V gene sequence: CDR1 SGDLS, CDR2 YYNGEE. The CDR3 sequence: CASSSRYEETQYF. CDR3 bases: TGTGCCAGCAGCTCTCGCTATGAAGAGACCCAGTACTTC.

The chain carries TRBV14 and TRBJ2-5; TRBD2 matches at 8 bases. The CDR3 extends over 15 amino acids. CDR1 is SGHDN, CDR2 FVKESK, per germline. Trimming cost V 4 bases and J 2 bases; bases outside gene matches: 6. The CDR3, as DNA: TGTGCCAGCAGCCCCCCGGGCGGGGGGCAAGAGACCCAGTACTTC. Its translation is CASSPPGGGQETQYF.

This clone was observed a handful of times. The rearrangement joins TRBV4-1 to TRBJ1-1; the match to TRBD1 covers 9 bases. Looked up from germline, CDR1 is MGHRA and CDR2 is YSYEKL. The CDR3 extends over 16 amino acids. The ends lost 8 bases at V and 3 bases at J; junction bases unmatched: 13. As DNA, the CDR3 is TGCGCCAGCCAACCTAGGGACAGGGAGGCGTACACTGAAGCTTTCTTT. This encodes CASQPRDREAYTEAFF.

This clone appeared a single time. V and J are TRBV19 and TRBJ1-5, with 9 nucleotides matching TRBD1. Trimming removed 5 bases from V and 5 bases from J; junction bases left unmatched: 10. There are 16 residues in the CDR3. From germline, CDR1 is LNHDA and CDR2 SQIVND (reference sequence). CDR3 sequence (DNA): TGTGCCAGTAGTGGCCAAGCGGGACAGGGCGATCAGCCCCAGCATTTT. This gives the protein CASSGQAGQGDQPQHF.

This sequence joins TRBV28 and TRBJ2-7, with 7 bases lining up with TRBD2. The length of the CDR3 is 17 residues. Germline CDR1 and CDR2: MDHEN and SYDVKM. V lost 2 bases, J lost 1 base, and 11 bases stayed unmatched. CDR3 in DNA: TGTGCCAGCAGTTTACCCGGGGAGGGTCCTTCTTCCTACGAGCAGTACTTC. Translation: CASSLPGEGPSSYEQYF.

The chain couples TRBV27 to TRBJ2-1, with 7 bases identical to TRBD1. The CDR3 runs 14 residues. CDR1 and CDR2 (germline): MNHEY, SMNVEV (reference sequence). The J segment lost 8 bases and the V segment lost 0 bases, leaving 4 bases of the junction unmatched. This CDR3 reads CASSLSIQGYEQFF. CDR3 sequence (DNA): TGTGCCAGCAGTTTATCGATACAGGGGTATGAGCAGTTCTTC.